This T cell receptor (beta chain) was recovered during a study of lymphopenia after photon versus proton radiotherapy (dated by TCRdb to the late 2010s). In terms of the full investigation: Photon and proton radiation therapy were compared by the study for their immunological effects in patients with gastrointestinal tumors who developed high-grade lymphopenia. The cohort included 20 patients with gastrointestinal tumors who developed lymphopenia after receiving either photon or proton therapy. The study aimed to characterize how the two radiation modalities differ in their impact on the immune system. Broad study findings and their caveats: Across the cohort, among patients who died, a greater drop in TCR diversity after the nadir was inversely correlated with overall survival time. Proton-treated patients stayed relatively stable during treatment, while photon-treated patients lost naive T cells and TCR diversity and gained effector/memory populations. After the lymphocyte count nadir, repertoires from photon-treated patients showed oligoclonal expansion, particularly of CD8+ Temra cells, and this expansion drove the decline in diversity. The survival association was assessed only in patients who died, and better survival with proton therapy was presented by the authors as a possibility rather than a demonstrated result.

This clone was recorded a few times. This receptor's antigen is unknown. Nothing much larger sits one base from this clone, and base qualities are not available. The method behind the library was the immunoSEQ multiplex PCR assay. Deep sequencing of rearranged TCR beta loci, alongside multiparametric flow cytometry, was used to profile T cell repertoires. TCRdb provides this immuneACCESS table in a form limited to in-frame rearrangements. Some clones are lacking; in checked studies, under half of them reflect an unresolved V gene, and why the rest are absent is not known. Recorded for this sample are 65,000 to 70,000 clones; approximately 91% of them occurred a single time. The top ten clonotypes cover approximately 2.6% of the sample. The CDR3 covers 14 residues, taking in both the cysteine and the phenylalanine. The entry retains the CDR3 DNA only, 42 bases that are in frame from base 1. The germline V gene yields SGHTA for CDR1 and FQGNSA for CDR2. Unmatched junction bases come to 8, with V trimmed by 5 bases and J by 10 bases.

The TCR was taken from a woman between 65 and 79 years old with pancreatic cancer. The sample in question was peripheral blood, obtained from a patient treated with photon-based radiotherapy. The chain uses TRBV7-2 and TRBJ2-2; 9 junctional bases match TRBD1. The CDR3 here reads CASSNRDRVVELFF. The bases read TGTGCCAGCAGCAACCGGGACAGGGTAGTGGAGCTGTTTTTT.